Presented here are 17 T cell receptor beta chains from one specimen sequenced in a study of post-analysis software for immune sequencing data. General observations from the study: Patients had higher frequencies than controls of roughly 5 TRBV segments, including TRBV5-6, TRBV5-1 and TRBV20-1.

TCR beta libraries were prepared from cDNA with unique molecular identifiers. TCRdb independently ran MiXCR on the PCR reads; one entry per CDR3 protein. The sample has 650,000 to 850,000 distinct CDR3 sequences, about 43% seen once. Their specific antigens are unknown. The specimen sequenced was blood. These receptors all stem from a girl under 18 with multiple sclerosis.

The genes are TRBV25-1 and TRBJ1-6; TRBD1 might be the D (6 bases). The V end lost 4 bases, the J end lost 6 bases, and 13 bases lay between the germline ends. This CDR3 comprises 15 residues. Germline V gene data show CDR1 as MGHDK and CDR2 as SYGVNS. The CDR3 DNA is TGTGCCAGCAGTGGCCACCGGGGGGCTAATTCACCCCTCCACTTT. Protein: CASSGHRGANSPLHF.

This rearrangement joins TRBV12-3 or TRBV12-4 to TRBJ2-7; 8 bases fit TRBD1. The DNA end favors TRBJ2-5, so the J call may be wrong. CDR3 length equals 13 residues. The CDR3 DNA sequence: TGTGCCAGCCAAACAGGGGGGCAAGAGACCCAGTACTTC. It is translated as CASQTGGQETQYF.

The gene calls are TRBV7-9 and TRBJ2-7; 9 bases align to TRBD2. The CDR3 length is 16 residues. Germline trimming cut 3 bases from V and 1 base from J; bases unmatched to any gene: 7. Germline V gives CDR1 SEHNR, CDR2 FQNEAQ (reference sequence). Here the CDR3 reads CASSFPAGGASYEQYF. Written as DNA, the CDR3 is TGTGCCAGCAGCTTCCCAGCGGGAGGCGCTTCCTACGAGCAGTACTTC. The variable domain in full, with the rest retrieved from reference TRBV7-9 and TRBJ2-7, is DTGVSQNPRHKITKRGQNVTFRCDPISEHNRLYWYRQTLGQGPEFLTYFQNEAQLEKSRLLSDRFSAERPKGSFSTLEIQRTEQGDSAMYLCASSFPAGGASYEQYFGPGTRLTVT.

The V gene is TRBV15, the J gene TRBJ2-7; 8 bases match TRBD1. The germline V gene encodes CDR1 LNHNV and CDR2 YYDKDF (reference sequence). CDR3 length: 14 amino acids. After removal of 4 bases from V and 0 bases from J, the junction contained 2 bases not matched to a gene. This chain's CDR3 is CATSTGQASYEQYF. For the CDR3, the DNA is TGTGCCACCAGCACGGGACAGGCCTCCTACGAGCAGTACTTC.

This clonotype occurred a few times. The J gene is TRBJ2-7, the V gene TRBV29-1, with D perhaps being TRBD1 or TRBD2 (5 bases each). The CDR3 totals 16 residues. Trimming took 4 bases from V and 2 from J, leaving 21 bases between them. The germline V gene encodes CDR1 SQVTM and CDR2 ANQGSEA. CDR3 sequence (DNA): TGCAGCGTTGGCCCAGGGAGTAGGACCCCTACCTACGAGCAGTACTTC. Residues: CSVGPGSRTPTYEQYF.

The gene calls are TRBV7-2 and TRBJ2-7, with D unresolved. The CDR3 has 17 residues. CDR1 and CDR2 from the germline V gene are SGHTA and FQGNSA. The V end was cut by 5 bases, the J end by 3 bases, with 23 bases between. This CDR3 reads CASSRSRASAYLYEQYF. The CDR3 DNA reads TGTGCCAGCAGCAGGTCTAGGGCCAGCGCTTACCTCTACGAGCAGTACTTC.

This clonotype turned up a few times. V is TRBV7-9 and J is TRBJ2-5; D is undetermined. V was clipped by 5 bases and J by 12 bases, with 13 bases between them. Germline V gene sequence: CDR1 SEHNR, CDR2 FQNEAQ (reference sequence). The CDR3 length is 11 residues. The CDR3 nucleotides read TGTGCCAGCAGCCCTGCTGGGGTAGAGTACTTC. Its translation: CASSPAGVEYF.

The CDR3 sequence is CSASSDPFSYNEQYF. CDR3 coding DNA: TGCAGTGCTAGTAGCGACCCATTCTCCTACAATGAGCAGTACTTC. The rearrangement joins TRBV20-1 to TRBJ2-5; D is possibly TRBD2 (5 bases). CDR1 and CDR2 from the germline V gene are DFQATT and SNEGSKA (reference sequence). This CDR3 is 15 amino acids long. V lost 3 bases, J lost 11 bases, and 25 bases lay in between.

The chain links TRBV6-6 to TRBJ1-1, with a tentative D call TRBD1 (6 bases). Trimming stripped 11 bases from V and 5 bases from J, with 30 bases between. This CDR3 has 17 residues. CDR1 is MNHNY and CDR2 is SVGAGI in the germline V gene (reference sequence). The CDR3 DNA follows: TGTGCCTGCCACGGCTTCGACGAACAGGGAAAGTGGACTGAAGCTTTCTTT. This translates into CACHGFDEQGKWTEAFF.

There are a few counts of this clonotype. One end of the junction fails to match germline, which may point to a read error. The genes are TRBV6-1 and TRBJ1-2; 7 nucleotides line up with TRBD1. This CDR3 contains 12 residues. In germline, CDR1 is MNHNS, CDR2 SASEGT. The CDR3 loop is CGTAGGSYGYTF. Written as DNA, the CDR3 is TGCGGGACAGCCGGGGGCTCATATGGCTACACCTTC.

The V and J genes are TRBV5-6 and TRBJ2-7; D possibly corresponds to TRBD2 (6 bases). V dropped 0 bases and J dropped 3 bases, with 13 bases sitting between them. This CDR3 region has 15 residues. CDR1 and CDR2 from the germline V gene are SGHDT and YYEEEE. The CDR3: CASSLGPGLLYEQYF. CDR3 nucleotide sequence: TGTGCCAGCAGCTTGGGTCCCGGACTACTCTACGAGCAGTACTTC.

This clonotype has just a few counts. The genes are TRBV29-1 and TRBJ2-4, with TRBD2 identical over 7 bases. J lost 9 bases, V lost 5 bases, and 13 bases had no gene match. The CDR3 totals 14 residues. Germline lookup yields CDR1 SQVTM and CDR2 ANQGSEA. CDR3 nucleotide sequence: TGCAGCGTTAGCTCTGCGGGAGTTGGGGGCATTCAGTACTTC. It is translated as CSVSSAGVGGIQYF. Variable domain in full (rest from reference TRBV29-1 and TRBJ2-4): SAVISQKPSRDICQRGTSLTIQCQVDSQVTMMFWYRQQPGQSLTLIATANQGSEATYESGFVIDKFPISRPNLTFSTLTVSNMSPEDSSIYLCSVSSAGVGGIQYFGAGTRLSVL.

This clonotype was counted ten times or more. V is TRBV27 and J is TRBJ2-1, with 11 bases matching TRBD2. The length of the CDR3 is 16 residues. With V trimmed by 6 bases and J by 4 bases, 8 bases remained unmatched. Germline V CDR1 and CDR2: MNHEY, SMNVEV (reference sequence). The CDR3 DNA sequence: TGTGCCAGCAGCCTAGCGGGGGGTACCCAATACAATGAGCAGTTCTTC. Amino acid sequence: CASSLAGGTQYNEQFF.

The V call is TRBV29-1, the J call TRBJ2-7; D is possibly TRBD1 (5 bases). Germline CDR1 reads SQVTM; CDR2 reads ANQGSEA. The V gene lost 5 bases and the J gene lost 4 bases, with 15 bases spanning the gap. The length of the CDR3 is 13 residues. CDR3 sequence: CSVLSQGNYEQYF. In DNA form, the CDR3 reads TGCAGCGTTCTATCCCAGGGAAATTACGAGCAGTACTTC.

On this clonotype: Relative to the germline gene, one junction end is altered; a read error may explain this. V gene TRBV7-6 combines with J gene TRBJ2-7; possible D gene TRBD2, 5 bases. Germline lookup yields CDR1 SGHVS and CDR2 FNYEAQ. This CDR3 contains 14 residues. CDR3 in DNA: TGCGCCAGCAGCTTGAGCGGCCTGACCTACGAGCAGTACTTC. Translation gives CASSLSGLTYEQYF.

This clonotype was seen a few times. This chain joins TRBV5-4 and TRBJ2-5; a weak D match, TRBD2 (7 bases). The CDR3 has 16 amino acids. Deletions cut 2 bases from V and 1 base from J, with 15 bases between. Per germline, CDR1 SGHNT and CDR2 YYREEE (reference sequence). The CDR3 protein is CASSFDLGGPQETQYF. The CDR3 DNA follows: TGTGCCAGCAGCTTCGATCTCGGGGGGCCCCAAGAGACCCAGTACTTC.

The rearrangement uses TRBV27 and TRBJ2-3; weak D call: TRBD2 (5 bases). Germline V gene lookup returns CDR1 MNHEY and CDR2 SMNVEV (reference sequence). The CDR3 consists of 13 residues. V was pared by 6 bases and J by 4 bases, with 11 bases between. The CDR3 coding sequence is TGTGCCAGCAGCCAGGACTTGCCAGATACGCAGTATTTT. Its protein is CASSQDLPDTQYF.